This passage covers 20 T cell receptor beta chains from one sample sequenced in a study of lymphopenia after photon versus proton radiotherapy. Here immunoSEQ multiplex PCR was the method, and the copy in TCRdb shows in-frame clones only, minus some. The sample carries about 50,000 clones, roughly 90% recorded once. The sequences come from peripheral blood, collected from a patient treated with photon-based radiotherapy. The receptors originated from a woman aged 35 to 49 with cholangiocarcinoma.

The chain has TRBV7-9 and TRBJ2-3, with D possibly TRBD2 on 6 matching bases. Trimming removed 5 bases from V and 1 base from J, with 13 bases in between. This CDR3 contains 15 residues. Germline V gene data show CDR1 as SEHNR and CDR2 as FQNEAQ (reference sequence). CDR3 coding DNA: TGTGCCAGCAGCCCCGGGGCTAGCGGCACAGATACGCAGTATTTT. Its translation: CASSPGASGTDTQYF.

This clone occurred a few times. The chain links TRBV6-1 to TRBJ1-2; the D gene is possibly TRBD1 (6 bases). In germline, CDR1 is MNHNS, CDR2 SASEGT. Deletions cut 4 bases from V and 1 base from J, with 16 bases between. The CDR3 runs to 16 residues. The CDR3 reads CASSVSADRVNYGYTF. CDR3 DNA: TGTGCCAGCAGTGTCTCTGCGGACAGAGTTAACTATGGCTACACCTTC.

The J gene is TRBJ1-2, the V gene TRBV4-3; D might be TRBD1 (5 bases). CDR1 LGHNA and CDR2 YSLEER come from the germline V gene. V dropped 1 base and J dropped 6 bases, with 15 bases sitting between them. The CDR3 sequence is 15 residues long. CDR3 coding DNA: TGCGCCAGCAGCCAAGGAGCCAGGGCTGGTAATGGCTACACCTTC. Its translation: CASSQGARAGNGYTF.

The V call is TRBV18, the J call TRBJ2-1, with D perhaps assigned TRBD1 or TRBD2 (6 bases each). Looked up from germline, CDR1 is KGHSH and CDR2 is LQKENI. The CDR3 loop spans 14 amino acids. V gave up 6 bases and J gave up 6 bases, with 15 bases separating them. The chain's CDR3 is CASSPGGLPNEQFF. DNA of the CDR3: TGTGCCAGCTCGCCCGGGGGCCTCCCCAATGAGCAGTTCTTC.

This clone appeared a single time. This chain joins TRBV18 and TRBJ2-1; 9 nucleotides line up with TRBD1. Germline V gene data show CDR1 as KGHSH and CDR2 as LQKENI. The CDR3 is 17 residues long. V trimming: 3 bases; J trimming: 7 bases; junction bases outside the gene matches: 13. The CDR3 loop reads CASSPLSWDRDQNEQFF. The CDR3 DNA sequence: TGTGCCAGCTCACCTCTATCTTGGGACAGGGACCAAAATGAGCAGTTCTTC. The variable domain in full, with the rest retrieved from reference TRBV18 and TRBJ2-1, is NAGVMQNPRHLVRRRGQEARLRCSPMKGHSHVYWYRQLPEEGLKFMVYLQKENIIDESGMPKERFSAEFPKEGPSILRIQQVVRGDSAAYFCASSPLSWDRDQNEQFFGPGTRLTVL.

V is TRBV5-5 and J is TRBJ1-1; D not certain. The CDR3 runs 14 residues. Germline V gene lookup returns CDR1 SGHKS and CDR2 YYEKEE (reference sequence). V was trimmed by 2 bases and J by 1 base, leaving 9 bases between them. The CDR3 is CASSFSPSNTEAFF. As DNA, the CDR3 is TGTGCCAGCAGCTTCTCCCCTTCGAACACTGAAGCTTTCTTT.

The J gene is TRBJ2-3, the V gene TRBV4-1; the match to TRBD1 covers 7 bases. With V trimmed by 1 base and J by 0 bases, 4 bases remained unmatched. The CDR3 totals 16 residues. CDR1 MGHRA and CDR2 YSYEKL come from the germline V gene. The CDR3 bases are TGCGCCAGCAGCCAAGCCCCGACAGGGAGCACAGATACGCAGTATTTT. As protein: CASSQAPTGSTDTQYF.

J is TRBJ2-3 and V is TRBV7-9; D gene uncertain. CDR3 length equals 14 residues. Trimming took 0 bases from V and 5 from J, leaving 9 bases between them. CDR1 SEHNR and CDR2 FQNEAQ come from the germline V gene (reference sequence). CDR3 amino acids: CASSLAGRQDTQYF. The CDR3 DNA follows: TGTGCCAGCAGCTTAGCCGGGCGCCAAGATACGCAGTATTTT.

The chain joins TRBV10-3 to TRBJ1-2; D unresolved. Deletions cut 5 bases from V and 1 base from J, with 20 bases between. Germline loops: CDR1 ENHRY, CDR2 SYGVKD. This CDR3 comprises 17 residues. CDR3 nucleotides: TGTGCCATCAGTCCCAGACCCAGTGAGGGAGTTAACTATGGCTACACCTTC. Its protein is CAISPRPSEGVNYGYTF.

The chain employs TRBV5-6 and TRBJ2-1; a weak D match, TRBD2 (5 bases). CDR1 SGHDT and CDR2 YYEEEE come from the germline V gene. The germline V and J ends were trimmed by 2 bases and 10 bases, with 7 bases remaining between them. The CDR3 totals 11 residues. The CDR3: CASSFSEEQFF. The DNA for the CDR3 is TGTGCCAGCAGCTTTAGCGAAGAGCAGTTCTTC.

This chain uses TRBV18 with TRBJ2-5; the D call may be TRBD1 or TRBD2 (5 bases each). The V gene's germline CDR1 is KGHSH and CDR2 LQKENI. This CDR3 contains 13 residues. Trimming pared 3 bases from V and 4 bases from J, leaving 9 bases between. CDR3 sequence: CASSPGALETQYF. The DNA for the CDR3 is TGTGCCAGCTCACCCGGGGCGTTAGAGACCCAGTACTTC.

The chain has TRBV7-2 and TRBJ1-2, with D possibly matching TRBD1 (5 bases). The CDR3 sequence is 15 residues long. The V end lost 2 bases, the J end lost 6 bases, and 16 bases lay between the germline ends. Germline-derived CDR1 and CDR2 are SGHTA and FQGNSA. The CDR3 nucleotides are TGTGCCAGCAGCTTACAGACACCTGGGGGAAATGGCTACACCTTC. Protein: CASSLQTPGGNGYTF.

V gene TRBV9 combines with J gene TRBJ1-5, with unresolved D. Trimming took 4 bases from V and 4 from J, leaving 15 bases between them. CDR1 SGDLS and CDR2 YYNGEE come from the germline V gene. There are 15 residues in the CDR3. The CDR3 protein is CASSQTNATNQPQHF. The CDR3 bases are TGTGCCAGCAGCCAAACGAACGCGACTAATCAGCCCCAGCATTTT.

This clone has just a few counts. This chain joins TRBV19 and TRBJ1-1; 7 nucleotides line up with TRBD1. The CDR3 is 15 amino acids. The trim removed 3 bases at V and 10 bases at J, leaving 14 bases unmatched. Germline assignment: CDR1 LNHDA and CDR2 SQIVND (reference sequence). In DNA, the CDR3 is TGTGCCAGTAGTATGTTGCCCTCAGGGGGGGGGCGAGCTTTCTTT. Its protein product is CASSMLPSGGGRAFF.

This clone was recorded only once. This rearrangement joins TRBV11-2 to TRBJ1-1; the D gene is possibly TRBD1 (5 bases). V was shortened by 5 bases and J by 3 bases, with 10 bases between the two germline ends. Germline loops: CDR1 SGHAT, CDR2 FQNNGV. The CDR3 is 13 amino acids. CDR3: CASSGDAYTEAFF. The CDR3 DNA reads TGTGCCAGCAGCGGGGACGCATACACTGAAGCTTTCTTT.

V and J are TRBV5-5 and TRBJ1-1, with 7 bases fitting TRBD1. The CDR3 consists of 15 residues. The germline V gene encodes CDR1 SGHKS and CDR2 YYEKEE (reference sequence). J was trimmed by 3 bases and V by 3 bases; bases with no gene match: 8. In DNA form, the CDR3 reads TGTGCCAGCAGCTGGGGGGACAGCTTACACACTGAAGCTTTCTTT. Translation: CASSWGDSLHTEAFF.

The chain links TRBV5-4 to TRBJ1-6; perhaps TRBD1 as D (5 bases). Germline-derived CDR1 and CDR2 are SGHNT and YYREEE (reference sequence). This CDR3 spans 13 amino acids. The V end lost 4 bases, the J end lost 11 bases, and 13 bases lay between the germline ends. CDR3: CASSQAGSPPLHF. In nucleotides, the CDR3 is TGTGCCAGCAGCCAAGCAGGGTCACCACCCCTCCACTTT.

J is TRBJ2-2 and V is TRBV10-3, with D hard to call. Trimming left V 0 bases short and J 0 bases short, with 2 bases between. CDR3 length: 14 residues. Per germline, CDR1 ENHRY and CDR2 SYGVKD. The CDR3 bases are TGTGCCATCAGTGAGTCACCGAACACCGGGGAGCTGTTTTTT. This sequence encodes CAISESPNTGELFF.

The CDR3 coding sequence is TGTGCCAGCAGCTTGGCAGCCAGCCGAAACTATGGCTACACCTTC. It is translated as CASSLAASRNYGYTF. This sequence joins TRBV5-4 and TRBJ1-2, with no clear D. Deletions cut 0 bases from V and 2 bases from J, with 11 bases between. CDR3 length: 15 amino acids. CDR1 is SGHNT, CDR2 YYREEE, per germline (reference sequence).

The V and J genes are TRBV18 and TRBJ2-2; D ambiguous. V was trimmed by 2 bases and J by 7 bases, leaving 14 bases between them. The CDR3 covers 15 residues. CDR1 is KGHSH, CDR2 LQKENI, per germline. CDR3 in amino acids: CASSPKKRDHGELFF. DNA for the CDR3: TGTGCCAGCTCACCAAAAAAAAGGGATCACGGGGAGCTGTTTTTT.